Sequencing of this T cell receptor beta chain was carried out in a study of T cells in Graves' hyperthyroidism and ophthalmopathy. This clonotype was detected only a few times. The CDR3 spans 17 residues. Germline trimming cut 4 bases from V and 0 bases from J; bases unmatched to any gene: 9. CDR1 is SQVTM, CDR2 ANQGSEA, per germline. RNA transcripts gave rise to amplified TCR beta CDR3 regions. In the first-round RT-PCR of the TCR CDR3, the HTBI primer set was used. TCRdb passed the multiplex PCR reads through MiXCR, listing each CDR3 protein once. The table lists roughly 360,000 distinct CDR3 sequences, roughly 13% of them singletons.

The chain is built from TRBV29-1 and TRBJ2-6; 7 bases map to TRBD1. Sequencing was done on a sample of blood. The sequence came from a man aged 25 to 40 with Graves' hyperthyroidism that later progressed to Graves' ophthalmopathy. This CDR3 is CSVVPGQTSSGANVLTF. The CDR3 nucleotides read TGCAGCGTTGTTCCGGGACAGACATCCTCTGGGGCCAACGTCCTGACTTTC.